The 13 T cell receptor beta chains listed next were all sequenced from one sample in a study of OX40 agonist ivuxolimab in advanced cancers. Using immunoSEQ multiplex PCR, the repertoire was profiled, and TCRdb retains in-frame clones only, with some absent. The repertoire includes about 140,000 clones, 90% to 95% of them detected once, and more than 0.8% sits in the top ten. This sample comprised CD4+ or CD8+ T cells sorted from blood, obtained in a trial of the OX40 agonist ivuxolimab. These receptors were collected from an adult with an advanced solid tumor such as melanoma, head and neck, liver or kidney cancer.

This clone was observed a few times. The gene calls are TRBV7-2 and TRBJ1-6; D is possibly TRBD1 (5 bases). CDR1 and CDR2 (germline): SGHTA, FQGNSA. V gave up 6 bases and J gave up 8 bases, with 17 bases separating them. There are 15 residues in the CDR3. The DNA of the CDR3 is TGTGCCAGCAGTCGTGCGGGACTTAGGGATTCACCCCTCCACTTT. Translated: CASSRAGLRDSPLHF.

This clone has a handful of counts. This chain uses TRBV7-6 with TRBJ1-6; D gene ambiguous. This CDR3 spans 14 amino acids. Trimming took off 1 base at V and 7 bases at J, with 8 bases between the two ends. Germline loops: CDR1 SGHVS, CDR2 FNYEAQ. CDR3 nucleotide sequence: TGTGCCAGCAGCTTAGGGGGAGGCAATTCACCCCTCCACTTT. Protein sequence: CASSLGGGNSPLHF.

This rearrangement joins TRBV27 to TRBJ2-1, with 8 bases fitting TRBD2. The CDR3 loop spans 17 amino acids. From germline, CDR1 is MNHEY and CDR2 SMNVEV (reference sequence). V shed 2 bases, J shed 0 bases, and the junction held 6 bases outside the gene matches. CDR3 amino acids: CASSLPGLGSSYNEQFF. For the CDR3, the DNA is TGTGCCAGCAGTTTACCGGGACTAGGTTCCTCCTACAATGAGCAGTTCTTC.

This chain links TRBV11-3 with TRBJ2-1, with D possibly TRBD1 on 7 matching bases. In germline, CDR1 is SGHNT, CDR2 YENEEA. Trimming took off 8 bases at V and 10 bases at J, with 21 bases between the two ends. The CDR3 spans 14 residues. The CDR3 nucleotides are TGTGCCAGCGCTCCAGGGGGGCCAACGAGCGAGCAGTTCTTC. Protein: CASAPGGPTSEQFF.

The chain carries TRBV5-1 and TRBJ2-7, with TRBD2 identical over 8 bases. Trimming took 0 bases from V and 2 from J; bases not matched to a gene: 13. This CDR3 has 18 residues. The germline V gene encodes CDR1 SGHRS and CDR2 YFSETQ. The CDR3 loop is CASSLAAGGIVGTYEQYF. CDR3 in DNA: TGCGCCAGCAGCTTGGCTGCGGGGGGAATCGTTGGGACCTACGAGCAGTACTTC. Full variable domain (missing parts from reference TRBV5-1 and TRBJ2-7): KAGVTQTPRYLIKTRGQQVTLSCSPISGHRSVSWYQQTPGQGLQFLFEYFSETQRNKGNFPGRFSGRQFSNSRSEMNVSTLELGDSALYLCASSLAAGGIVGTYEQYFGPGTRLTVT.

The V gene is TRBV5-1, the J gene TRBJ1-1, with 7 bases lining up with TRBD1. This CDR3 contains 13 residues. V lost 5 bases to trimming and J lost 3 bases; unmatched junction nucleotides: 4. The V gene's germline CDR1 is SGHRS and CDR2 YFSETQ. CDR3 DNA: TGCGCCAGCAGTCAGGGACAGTACACTGAAGCTTTCTTT. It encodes CASSQGQYTEAFF.

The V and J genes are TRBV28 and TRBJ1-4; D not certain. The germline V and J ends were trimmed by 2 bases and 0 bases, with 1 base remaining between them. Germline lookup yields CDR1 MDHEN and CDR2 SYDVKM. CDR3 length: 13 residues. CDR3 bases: TGTGCCAGCAGTTTAACAACTAATGAAAAACTGTTTTTT. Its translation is CASSLTTNEKLFF. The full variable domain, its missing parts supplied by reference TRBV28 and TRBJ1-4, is DVKVTQSSRYLVKRTGEKVFLECVQDMDHENMFWYRQDPGLGLRLIYFSYDVKMKEKGDIPEGYSVSREKKERFSLILESASTNQTSMYLCASSLTTNEKLFFGSGTQLSVL.

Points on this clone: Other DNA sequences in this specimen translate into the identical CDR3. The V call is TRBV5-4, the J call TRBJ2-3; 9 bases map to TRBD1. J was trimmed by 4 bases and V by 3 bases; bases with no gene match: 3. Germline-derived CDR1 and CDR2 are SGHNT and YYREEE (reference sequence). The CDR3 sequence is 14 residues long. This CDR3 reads CASSSGQGPDTQYF. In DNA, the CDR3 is TGTGCCAGCAGCTCCGGACAGGGGCCAGATACGCAGTATTTT.

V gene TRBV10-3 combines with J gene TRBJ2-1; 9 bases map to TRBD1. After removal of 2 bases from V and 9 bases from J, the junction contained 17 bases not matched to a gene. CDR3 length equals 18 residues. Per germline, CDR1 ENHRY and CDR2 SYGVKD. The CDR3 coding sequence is TGTGCCATCAGTGAGATTCCCCCCCCCGGGACAGGGCGCTTTGAGCAGTTCTTC. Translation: CAISEIPPPGTGRFEQFF.

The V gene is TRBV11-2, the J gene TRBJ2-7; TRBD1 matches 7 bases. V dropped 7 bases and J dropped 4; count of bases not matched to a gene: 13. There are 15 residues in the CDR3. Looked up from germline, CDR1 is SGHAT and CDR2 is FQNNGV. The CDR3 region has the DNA TGTGCCAGCAACAAGGCCGGGACAGTTAGTTACGAGCAGTACTTC. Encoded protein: CASNKAGTVSYEQYF.

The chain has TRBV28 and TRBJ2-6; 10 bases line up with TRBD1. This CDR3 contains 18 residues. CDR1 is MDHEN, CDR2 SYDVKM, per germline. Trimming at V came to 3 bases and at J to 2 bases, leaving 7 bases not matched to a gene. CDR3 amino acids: CASSFRGTGDPGANVLTF. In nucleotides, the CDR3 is TGTGCCAGCAGTTTCAGGGGGACAGGGGATCCTGGGGCCAACGTCCTGACTTTC.

In DNA, the CDR3 is TGCAGCGTTACAAGGGGCGCGGGGACTGAAGCTTTCTTT. This encodes CSVTRGAGTEAFF. This rearrangement joins TRBV29-1 to TRBJ1-1; D is perhaps TRBD1 (5 bases). This CDR3 has 13 amino acids. Germline values: CDR1 SQVTM, CDR2 ANQGSEA. Between the trimmed V and J ends, which lost 5 bases and 5 bases, there was a span of 15 bases.

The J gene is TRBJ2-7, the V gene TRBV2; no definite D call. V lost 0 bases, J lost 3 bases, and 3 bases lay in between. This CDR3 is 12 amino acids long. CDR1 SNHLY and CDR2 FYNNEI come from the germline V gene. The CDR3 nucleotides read TGTGCCAGCAGTGAAGCGGGCTACGAGCAGTACTTC. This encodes CASSEAGYEQYF.